This TCR beta chain was recovered during a study of vaccination effects on CD4 cells after COVID-19. With approximately ten days of culture completed, CD4+ T cells were isolated. As their vaccination, participants received two doses of either BNT162b2 or mRNA-1273. Germline V lookup: CDR1 WSHSY, CDR2 SAAADI. There are 13 residues in the CDR3. V dropped 3 bases and J dropped 5 bases, with 10 bases sitting between them. Only in-frame clones appear in the TCRdb table, and some are missing; sequencing was by immunoSEQ multiplex PCR. In the table there are fewer than 75,000 clones, around 84% of which are singletons. As for this clone: Its antigen is currently unknown.

This material consisted of CD4+ T cells from PBMCs cultured without peptide, taken after COVID-19 vaccination. The chain is built from TRBV10-2 and TRBJ1-1; TRBD1 might be the D (6 bases). This clonotype was obtained from a human donor who received a COVID-19 vaccine. CDR3 in DNA: TGCGCCAGCAGTGACAGGGGTCGGACTGAAGCTTTCTTT. Protein sequence: CASSDRGRTEAFF.